This T cell receptor beta chain emerged from a study of T cells in Graves' hyperthyroidism and ophthalmopathy. This CDR3 has 14 residues. The V gene's germline CDR1 is ENHRY and CDR2 SYGVKD. V was clipped by 3 bases and J by 4 bases; unmatched bases: 5. Amplification of TCR beta CDR3 regions used RNA as the template. The HTBI primer set served for first-round RT-PCR of the TCR CDR3. MiXCR, applied by TCRdb to the multiplex PCR reads, yields one record per CDR3 protein. The sample has about 680,000 distinct CDR3 sequences, approximately 36% seen once. Patients aged 18 to 65 had newly diagnosed hyperthyroidism that had lasted under 2 months. Criteria for exclusion of patients were uncontrolled infection, other autoimmune disease, pregnancy or lactation. 10 ml fresh peripheral blood yielded the PBMCs. This clonotype was detected only once.

This chain links TRBV10-3 with TRBJ1-2; 7 bases align to TRBD1. The sequence was collected from a woman in her thirties or forties with Graves' hyperthyroidism. The sequencing input was blood. The CDR3 here is CAISDPGQIYGYTF. In DNA, the CDR3 is TGTGCCATCAGTGACCCGGGACAGATCTATGGCTACACCTTC.